A selection of T cell receptor beta chains follows, all from one sample in a study of T cell repertoires in aging, cancer and after chemotherapy. TCRdb re-analysed the multiplex PCR reads in MiXCR, keeping a single row per CDR3 protein. The profile shows over 10,000 distinct CDR3 sequences, roughly 25% of them singletons. Material for sequencing was blood. The receptors were sampled from a human donor in good health. The CDR3 runs from the conserved cysteine through the conserved F or W. The D gene is left open where the match is weak. Some rows have no size entry. The others give once, few or many, or a class for an expanded clone.

TRBV7-2	.	few	TRBJ1-2	CASSLSLGYTF	TGTGCCAGCAGCTTATCCCTTGGCTACACCTTC
TRBV5-5	.	once	TRBJ1-1	CASSPGRVTEAFF	TGTGCCAGCAGCCCGGGGCGAGTAACTGAAGCTTTCTTT
TRBV12-3/TRBV12-4	TRBD2	once	TRBJ2-2	CASSPGLAETTGELFF	TGTGCCAGCAGCCCCGGACTAGCGGAGACTACCGGGGAGCTGTTTTTT
TRBV29-1	.	.	TRBJ1-2	CSAGGGYGYTF	TGCAGCGCGGGAGGGGGCTATGGCTACACCTTC
TRBV5-1	.	few	TRBJ2-2	CASSLGYNGELFF	TGCGCCAGCAGCTTGGGGTACAACGGGGAGCTGTTTTTT
TRBV5-1	.	few	TRBJ1-1	CASSLEWAGTEAFF	TGCGCCAGCAGCTTGGAGTGGGCTGGGACTGAAGCTTTCTTT
TRBV7-9	.	few	TRBJ2-7	CASSPQELYEQYF	TGTGCCAGCAGCCCACAGGAGCTCTACGAGCAGTACTTC
TRBV6-2/TRBV6-3	TRBD1	.	TRBJ2-7	CASSSRQGALNEQYF	TGTGCCAGCAGCTCACGACAGGGGGCTTTGAACGAGCAGTACTTC
TRBV4-1	.	.	TRBJ1-1	CASSQDLGSGQNTEAFF	TGCGCCAGCAGCCAAGATTTGGGATCCGGACAGAACACTGAAGCTTTCTTT
TRBV7-2	.	few	TRBJ1-5	CASSLYNQPQHF	TGTGCCAGCAGCCTATATAATCAGCCCCAGCATTTT
TRBV27	TRBD1	.	TRBJ1-6	CASIRGQGNSPLHF	TGTGCCAGCATCCGGGGACAGGGGAATTCACCCCTCCACTTT
TRBV18	.	.	TRBJ1-1	CASSWDWYMNTEAFF	TGTGCCAGCTCCTGGGACTGGTATATGAACACTGAAGCTTTCTTT
TRBV12-3/TRBV12-4	TRBD1	few	TRBJ2-7	CASSSTGGPYEQYF	TGTGCCAGCAGCTCGACAGGGGGCCCATACGAGCAGTACTTC
TRBV6-5	TRBD2	.	TRBJ2-7	CASTRLAGASTYEQYF	TGTGCCAGCACCCGACTAGCGGGGGCCTCAACCTACGAGCAGTACTTC